The 18 T cell receptor beta chains below were found in one sample sequenced in a study of lymphopenia after photon versus proton radiotherapy. TCRdb's copy holds only in-frame clones and misses some; the assay was immunoSEQ multiplex PCR. The sample comprises 150,000 to 200,000 clones, 70% to 90% of which are singletons, and less than 6% rests with the top ten. The source material was peripheral blood, sampled from a patient treated with photon-based radiotherapy. All receptors come from a man aged 45-65 years with gastric cancer.

This chain links TRBV11-1 with TRBJ2-2; possible D gene TRBD1, 6 bases. The germline CDR1 and CDR2 sequences are SGHAT and FQDESV (reference sequence). V lost 2 bases and J lost 3, with 16 bases in between. This CDR3 has 17 residues. This chain's CDR3 is CASSLMQGLGHTGELFF. CDR3 DNA: TGTGCCAGCAGCTTAATGCAGGGGTTGGGACACACCGGGGAGCTGTTTTTT.

V and J are TRBV30 and TRBJ2-3; 12 positions agree with TRBD2. Germline CDR1 reads GTSNPN; CDR2 reads SVGIG (reference sequence). The CDR3 runs 20 residues. The trim removed 0 bases at V and 2 bases at J, leaving 15 bases unmatched. The CDR3 nucleotides are TGTGCCTGGAGTGTACGCCTAGCGGGAGGGCGATCTGATAACACAGATACGCAGTATTTT. Translation gives CAWSVRLAGGRSDNTDTQYF.

The chain employs TRBV18 and TRBJ2-3; a possible D gene is TRBD1 (7 bases). V was pared by 0 bases and J by 7 bases, with 17 bases between. Per germline, CDR1 KGHSH and CDR2 LQKENI. This CDR3 has 16 residues. CDR3 region: CASSPPSGGRQHTQYF. Here the CDR3 DNA reads TGTGCCAGCTCACCACCGTCAGGGGGGCGTCAACATACGCAGTATTTT.

The CDR3 protein is CAWSGGPDQPQHF. CDR3 sequence (DNA): TGTGCCTGGAGTGGGGGCCCCGACCAGCCCCAGCATTTT. This sequence joins TRBV30 and TRBJ1-5; tentatively, D is TRBD1 (5 bases). Germline assignment: CDR1 GTSNPN and CDR2 SVGIG (reference sequence). Trimming removed 1 base from V and 7 bases from J, with 11 bases in between. The CDR3 contains 13 residues.

V usage is TRBV18 and J usage is TRBJ2-7; maybe TRBD2 (6 bases). V gave up 3 bases and J gave up 3 bases, with 18 bases separating them. Germline V gene lookup returns CDR1 KGHSH and CDR2 LQKENI. The CDR3 has 16 amino acids. CDR3 amino acids: CASSPQGAGLFYEQYF. CDR3 bases: TGTGCCAGCTCACCTCAGGGCGCGGGGTTATTCTACGAGCAGTACTTC.

J is TRBJ1-1 and V is TRBV28; D is ambiguous. Germline values: CDR1 MDHEN, CDR2 SYDVKM. Trimming took off 3 bases at V and 8 bases at J, with 10 bases between the two ends. The CDR3 sequence is 12 residues long. The chain's CDR3 is CASSLVSGEAFF. The CDR3 coding sequence is TGTGCCAGCAGTTTGGTTTCGGGCGAAGCTTTCTTT.

The chain combines TRBV5-1 with TRBJ1-1; no firm D call. Germline assignment: CDR1 SGHRS and CDR2 YFSETQ. The CDR3 runs to 13 residues. The V end lost 0 bases, the J end lost 1 base, and 4 bases lay between the germline ends. The CDR3 sequence is CASSLATNTEAFF. The CDR3 DNA sequence: TGCGCCAGCAGCTTGGCCACGAACACTGAAGCTTTCTTT.

This rearrangement joins TRBV2 to TRBJ2-7; 11 nucleotides agree with TRBD2. CDR3 length equals 13 residues. Per germline, CDR1 SNHLY and CDR2 FYNNEI. After removal of 7 bases from V and 1 base from J, the junction contained 0 bases not matched to a gene. The DNA for the CDR3 is TGTGCCAGCACTAGCGGGAGGTCCTACGAGCAGTACTTC. Protein sequence: CASTSGRSYEQYF.

This clone was detected only once. The V gene is TRBV18, the J gene TRBJ1-3; 10 positions agree with TRBD1. V dropped 3 bases and J dropped 7; count of bases not matched to a gene: 9. This CDR3 is 16 amino acids long. The V gene's germline CDR1 is KGHSH and CDR2 LQKENI. CDR3: CASSPITGTGANTIYF. The CDR3 DNA sequence: TGTGCCAGCTCACCTATTACCGGGACAGGGGCCAACACCATATATTTT.

This clone has just one count. V is TRBV5-1 and J is TRBJ2-7; 10 nucleotides agree with TRBD2. Trimming removed 5 bases from V and 7 bases from J; junction bases left unmatched: 6. CDR3 size: 13 residues. Germline V gene data show CDR1 as SGHRS and CDR2 as YFSETQ. This chain's CDR3 is CASSPGTSDEQYF. CDR3 nucleotide sequence: TGCGCCAGCAGTCCCGGGACTAGCGATGAGCAGTACTTC.

This rearrangement joins TRBV19 to TRBJ2-6; 7 nucleotides line up with TRBD1. J lost 1 base, V lost 6 bases, and 9 bases had no gene match. This CDR3 has 17 amino acids. The germline gives CDR1 LNHDA, CDR2 SQIVND (reference sequence). CDR3 in DNA: TGTGCCAGTAGGCCCCCGGGACAGTTGTCTGGGGCCAACGTCCTGACTTTC. Translated, it gives CASRPPGQLSGANVLTF.

This sequence joins TRBV28 and TRBJ1-2; D uncertain. V was cut by 0 bases and J by 2 bases, with 10 bases left in between. The CDR3 has 15 amino acids. From germline, CDR1 is MDHEN and CDR2 SYDVKM. The CDR3 loop reads CASSLWGKANYGYTF. Here the CDR3 DNA reads TGTGCCAGCAGTTTATGGGGCAAAGCCAACTATGGCTACACCTTC.

The V gene is TRBV10-3, the J gene TRBJ1-2; D is ambiguous. Germline lookup yields CDR1 ENHRY and CDR2 SYGVKD. The CDR3 totals 15 residues. The V end lost 3 bases, the J end lost 0 bases, and 11 bases lay between the germline ends. Here the CDR3 DNA reads TGTGCCATCAGTGACGAGGGAGCAGCTAACTATGGCTACACCTTC. This encodes CAISDEGAANYGYTF.

DNA of the CDR3: TGTGCCAGCAGTTTATATCCCCGCCGGCAGTCTTATAGCAATCAGCCCCAGCATTTT. Encoded protein: CASSLYPRRQSYSNQPQHF. The chain employs TRBV28 and TRBJ1-5, with D hard to call. The V and J ends lost 1 base and 0 bases respectively, with 19 bases between them. The CDR3 totals 19 residues. Germline lookup yields CDR1 MDHEN and CDR2 SYDVKM.

The V and J genes are TRBV5-6 and TRBJ2-2; 8 nucleotides line up with TRBD1. The V gene's germline CDR1 is SGHDT and CDR2 YYEEEE. The CDR3 consists of 15 residues. V trimming: 4 bases; J trimming: 3 bases; junction bases outside the gene matches: 5. The CDR3 nucleotides read TGTGCCAGCAGCCTGGGACAGGTTTACACCGGGGAGCTGTTTTTT. It specifies CASSLGQVYTGELFF.

The chain has TRBV5-1 and TRBJ2-5; TRBD2 is a possible D gene (6 bases). The CDR3 runs 16 residues. Germline CDR1 and CDR2: SGHRS and YFSETQ. With 1 base removed from V and 5 bases from J, the gap between germline ends came to 18 bases. CDR3 bases: TGCGCCAGCAGCTTGCCATTGGGGACGGCGGGGGAGACCCAGTACTTC. Protein: CASSLPLGTAGETQYF.

This clone was counted a few times. The rearrangement links TRBV11-2 to TRBJ2-2; the D is unclear. CDR3 length equals 16 residues. Germline V gene data show CDR1 as SGHAT and CDR2 as FQNNGV. V lost 5 bases to trimming and J lost 3 bases, with 16 bases between them. CDR3 region: CASSGPLGIDTGELFF. The CDR3 nucleotides are TGTGCCAGCAGCGGTCCTTTGGGGATCGACACCGGGGAGCTGTTTTTT.

The V call is TRBV7-2, the J call TRBJ1-4; a possible D gene is TRBD1 (5 bases). With 5 bases removed from V and 8 bases from J, the gap between germline ends came to 18 bases. Germline loops: CDR1 SGHTA, CDR2 FQGNSA. The CDR3 has 15 residues. The CDR3 loop reads CASSRAGTAIEKLFF. The CDR3 DNA reads as TGTGCCAGCAGCAGGGCTGGGACCGCAATCGAAAAACTGTTTTTT. Together with reference TRBV7-2 and TRBJ1-4, the CDR3 gives the full variable domain: GAGVSQSPSNKVTEKGKDVELRCDPISGHTALYWYRQSLGQGLEFLIYFQGNSAPDKSGLPSDRFSAERTGGSVSTLTIQRTQQEDSAVYLCASSRAGTAIEKLFFGSGTQLSVL.